This T cell receptor (beta chain) derives from a study of blood T cell repertoires in COVID-19. The V and J ends lost 2 bases and 4 bases respectively, with 7 bases between them. CDR3 length equals 13 residues. Germline-derived CDR1 and CDR2 are SGHRS and YFSETQ. For recovered donors of Cohort 3, there were two negative PCRs, clearance, or symptom resolution. TCRdb keeps only in-frame clones here, not all; method: immunoSEQ multiplex PCR. The table has 110,000 to 150,000 clones, around 85% seen once; the top ten hold more than 5%. This chain joins TRBV5-1 and TRBJ2-1; D not resolved. The origin of this receptor is a woman aged 40 to 50 who had recovered from COVID-19. The sequencing input was PBMCs or T cells enriched from blood (not recorded which). The CDR3 sequence: CASSFRSYNEQFF. CDR3 coding DNA: TGCGCCAGCAGCTTCCGCAGTTACAATGAGCAGTTCTTC. Full variable domain (missing parts from reference TRBV5-1 and TRBJ2-1): KAGVTQTPRYLIKTRGQQVTLSCSPISGHRSVSWYQQTPGQGLQFLFEYFSETQRNKGNFPGRFSGRQFSNSRSEMNVSTLELGDSALYLCASSFRSYNEQFFGPGTRLTVL.